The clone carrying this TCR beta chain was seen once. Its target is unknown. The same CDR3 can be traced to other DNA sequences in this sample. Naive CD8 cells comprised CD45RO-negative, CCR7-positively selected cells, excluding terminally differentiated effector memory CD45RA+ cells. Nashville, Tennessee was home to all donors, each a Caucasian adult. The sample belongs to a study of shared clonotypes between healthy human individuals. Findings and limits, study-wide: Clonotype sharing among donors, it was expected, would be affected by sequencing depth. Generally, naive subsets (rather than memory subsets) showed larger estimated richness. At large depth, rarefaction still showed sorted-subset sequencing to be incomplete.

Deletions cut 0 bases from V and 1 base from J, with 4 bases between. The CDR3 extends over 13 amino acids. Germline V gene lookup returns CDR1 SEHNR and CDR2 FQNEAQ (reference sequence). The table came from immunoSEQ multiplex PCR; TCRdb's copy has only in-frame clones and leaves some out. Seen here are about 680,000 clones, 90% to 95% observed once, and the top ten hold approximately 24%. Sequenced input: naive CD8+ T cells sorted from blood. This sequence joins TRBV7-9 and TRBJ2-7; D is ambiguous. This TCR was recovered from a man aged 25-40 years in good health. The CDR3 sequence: CASSLADSYEQYF. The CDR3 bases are TGTGCCAGCAGCTTAGCTGATTCCTACGAGCAGTACTTC.